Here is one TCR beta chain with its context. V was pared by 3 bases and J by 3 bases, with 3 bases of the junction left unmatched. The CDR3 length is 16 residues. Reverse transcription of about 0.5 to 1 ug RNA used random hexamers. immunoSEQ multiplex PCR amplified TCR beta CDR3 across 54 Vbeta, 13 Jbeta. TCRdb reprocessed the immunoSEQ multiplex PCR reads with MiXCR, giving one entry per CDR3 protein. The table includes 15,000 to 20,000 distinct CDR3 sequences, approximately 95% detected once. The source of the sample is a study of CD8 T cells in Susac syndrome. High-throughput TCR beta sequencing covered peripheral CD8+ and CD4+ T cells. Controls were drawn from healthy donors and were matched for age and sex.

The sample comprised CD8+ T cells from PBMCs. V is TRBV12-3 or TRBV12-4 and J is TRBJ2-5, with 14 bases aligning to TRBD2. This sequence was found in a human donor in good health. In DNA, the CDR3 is TGTGCCAGCAGTTTCGGACTAGCGGGAGGAGAAGAGACCCAGTACTTC. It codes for CASSFGLAGGEETQYF.